Each of the 5 T cell receptor beta chains below was sequenced from the same sample in a study of cytotoxic CD8 clonotypes in ibrutinib-treated CLL. The assay was immunoSEQ multiplex PCR, and TCRdb's table has in-frame clones only and misses some. The repertoire has approximately 15,000 clones, less than 80% of them found once; the top ten carry approximately 12%. This material consisted of PBMCs, taken before ibrutinib treatment. Source of these receptors: a human donor with chronic lymphocytic leukemia.

In its sample, this clone was seen a few times. J is TRBJ1-1 and V is TRBV7-6, with TRBD1 identical over 7 bases. The V gene's germline CDR1 is SGHVS and CDR2 FNYEAQ. The CDR3 sequence is 16 residues long. The J segment lost 3 bases and the V segment lost 5 bases, leaving 12 bases of the junction unmatched. DNA of the CDR3: TGTGCCAGCAGCCAAGGGACAGCCACTCAGGACACTGAAGCTTTCTTT. Translation gives CASSQGTATQDTEAFF.

This clone showed up just a few times. This rearrangement joins TRBV5-1 to TRBJ2-3; 8 bases align to TRBD2. Per the germline V gene, CDR1 is SGHRS and CDR2 is YFSETQ. V lost 3 bases to trimming and J lost 4 bases; unmatched junction nucleotides: 4. The length of the CDR3 is 14 residues. The CDR3 here is CASSSSGGADTQYF. DNA for the CDR3: TGCGCCAGCAGCTCCAGCGGGGGCGCAGATACGCAGTATTTT.

The table lists this clone with a few counts. V gene TRBV7-9 combines with J gene TRBJ1-3; 9 bases agree with TRBD1. J lost 4 bases, V lost 11 bases, and 15 bases had no gene match. Germline CDR1 and CDR2: SEHNR and FQNEAQ (reference sequence). The CDR3 extends over 16 amino acids. CDR3 coding DNA: TGTGCCGGGGCCGGGACAGGGCGGTTTGCAGGAAACACCATATATTTT. Protein sequence: CAGAGTGRFAGNTIYF.

The V and J genes are TRBV7-2 and TRBJ1-5; TRBD1 aligns across 7 bases. The germline V gene has CDR1 SGHTA and CDR2 FQGNSA. Losses at the gene ends were 3 bases for V and 1 base for J; bases not matched to a gene: 3. This CDR3 has 15 residues. The CDR3 coding sequence is TGTGCCAGCAGCTTGGTCAGGGGGAGCAATCAGCCCCAGCATTTT. It is translated as CASSLVRGSNQPQHF.

The chain carries TRBV2 and TRBJ2-7; TRBD1 agrees at 8 bases. CDR3 length: 15 residues. J gave up 4 bases and V 6 bases, and 11 bases lay outside the gene matches. Germline CDR1 and CDR2: SNHLY and FYNNEI. The CDR3 sequence is CASSAGGSGWYEQYV. CDR3 nucleotide sequence: TGTGCCAGCAGCGCAGGGGGCTCCGGATGGTACGAGCAGTACGTC.